These T cell receptor beta chains were read from a single sample in a study of T cell responses to AZD1222 COVID-19 vaccine. Only in-frame clones appear in the TCRdb table, and some are missing; sequencing was by immunoSEQ multiplex PCR. The data hold 85,000 to 90,000 clones, with approximately 86% observed a single time. Specimen: peripheral blood, collected on day 0 of MenACWY control vaccination. The receptors here all came from an adult in good health. The CDR3 runs from the conserved cysteine through the conserved F or W. Clone size is shown for a subset of rows, as once, few, many or a class of expanded clone.

>TRBJ1-1|once|TRBV5-1
CASSLANRVDTEAFF
>TRBJ1-1|once|TRBV29-1
CSVHTGVNTEAFF
>TRBJ1-1|.|TRBV7-2
CASSLRSGNTEAFF
>TRBJ1-2|.|TRBV20-1
CSAHRAYGYTF
>TRBJ1-1|.|TRBV7-3
CASSPGQGAAFF
>TRBJ2-7|.|TRBV5-4
CASSRWSGASYEQYF
>TRBJ1-3|.|TRBV11-2
CASSPKGLRSGNTIYF
>TRBJ1-2|.|TRBV11-2
CASSLDQGLGGYTF
>TRBJ1-1|.|TRBV2
CASSEYGAGGTEAFF
>TRBJ1-5|.|TRBV2
CASSERRGNQPQHF
>TRBJ1-5|.|TRBV6-1
CASSDPGMIKTQHF
>TRBJ2-7|.|TRBV20-1
CSASSPSGGYEQYF
>TRBJ2-1|.|TRBV3-1/TRBV3-2
CASRAPGGAGNNEQFF
>TRBJ1-5|once|TRBV12-3/TRBV12-4
CASSSKNQPQHF
>TRBJ1-2|.|TRBV12-3/TRBV12-4
CASSYGGGYGYTF
>TRBJ2-1|.|TRBV7-2
CASTPHGGLNNEQFF
>TRBJ1-4|.|TRBV6-6
CASSYVGGTNEKLFF
>TRBJ2-5|.|TRBV29-1
CSALTGGETQYF
>TRBJ1-3|.|TRBV9
CASSVGGSSGNTIYF
>TRBJ1-5|.|TRBV5-4
CASSLGRDQPQHF
>TRBJ1-5|.|TRBV19
CASSIRFISPHQPQHF
>TRBJ2-7|.|TRBV4-1
CASSQESWGGKYF
>TRBJ1-5|.|TRBV12-3/TRBV12-4
CASSPQRNQPQHF
>TRBJ2-5|.|TRBV6-2/TRBV6-3
CASSYSIAGKQETQYF
>TRBJ1-1|.|TRBV29-1
CSVEVGGNTEAFF
>TRBJ1-4|.|TRBV19
CASSIKRSTNEKLFF
>TRBJ2-1|few|TRBV11-1
CASSTESGVPNEQFF
>TRBJ2-7|few|TRBV9
CASSVGTAAYEQYF
>TRBJ2-1|.|TRBV9
CASSVVRTGEQFF
>TRBJ1-5|.|TRBV18
CASSPQGWSQPQHF
>TRBJ2-3|.|TRBV19
CASSLGTATSTDTQYF
>TRBJ2-7|.|TRBV9
CASSPWEGYEQYF
>TRBJ1-1|.|TRBV27
CASSFGGNTEAFF
>TRBJ1-2|.|TRBV6-2/TRBV6-3
CASSGLPGGYTF
>TRBJ1-3|once|TRBV11-2
CASSFSSSSGNTIYF
>TRBJ1-6|few|TRBV4-3
CASSQNPENNSPLHF
>TRBJ1-2|.|TRBV29-1
CSVIQGRDYGYTF
>TRBJ2-3|.|TRBV6-5
CASSYRRTDTQYF
>TRBJ1-3|.|TRBV24-1
CATREGPQGTIYF
>TRBJ1-5|.|TRBV19
CASTTGTYSNQPQHF
>TRBJ2-7|.|TRBV5-1
CASSLVDSSYEQYF
>TRBJ2-7|few|TRBV27
CASSLGTFSGYEQYF
>TRBJ1-2|.|TRBV11-2
CASSLNRGATYGYTF
>TRBJ2-1|.|TRBV4-1
CASSKGGLLNNEQFF
>TRBJ1-4|once|TRBV19
CASSTAVATNEKLFF
>TRBJ2-2|.|TRBV30
CAWSQGNTGELFF
>TRBJ1-1|.|TRBV12-3/TRBV12-4
CASHRGMNTEAFF
>TRBJ1-6|.|TRBV4-1
CASSQDRGTNSPLHF
>TRBJ1-2|.|TRBV6-5
CASGERGGYTF
>TRBJ1-6|.|TRBV2
CASYPIQGNSPLHF
>TRBJ2-7|.|TRBV7-9
CASSLRGTEQYF